This T cell receptor beta chain originates from a study of T cells in Graves' hyperthyroidism and ophthalmopathy. Study outcomes and limitations: Blood also contained most expanded thyroid clonotypes above 0.001.

Graves' hyperthyroidism was deemed stable given no ophthalmopathy progression within 18 months. Using around 10 ml of fresh peripheral blood, PBMCs were prepared. This clonotype was found many times. Its target is not known. Germline assignment: CDR1 DFQATT and CDR2 SNEGSKA (reference sequence). The V and J ends lost 5 bases and 2 bases respectively, with 16 bases between them. The CDR3 consists of 15 residues. The source material, RNA transcripts, was used to amplify TCR beta CDR3 regions. HTBI primers were employed in a first-round RT-PCR of the TCR CDR3. TCRdb reprocessed the multiplex PCR reads via MiXCR and lists one record per CDR3 protein. The sample records around 500,000 distinct CDR3 sequences, roughly 15% being singletons.

The chain employs TRBV20-1 and TRBJ1-5, with a tentative D call TRBD1 (5 bases). This clonotype originated in a woman between 40 and 50 years old with Graves' hyperthyroidism. The sample taken for sequencing was blood. The chain's CDR3 is CSARTGPRGNQPQHF. The CDR3 coding sequence is TGCAGTGCTCGAACAGGTCCACGTGGCAATCAGCCCCAGCATTTT.